These T cell receptor beta chains were read from a single sample in a study of T cell responses to AZD1222 COVID-19 vaccine. Sequencing was performed with immunoSEQ multiplex PCR; in TCRdb, only in-frame clones are kept and a portion is missing. The table shows about 88,000 clones, with 91% occurring only once. Material: peripheral blood, obtained on day 0 of MenACWY control vaccination. Receptors were obtained from an adult in good health. Each CDR3 is given with its conserved first and last residue. Each record gives: D gene, J gene, V gene, clone size, CDR3 protein, CDR3 DNA. D genes are given only for firm matches. For some rows the clone size is stated as once, few or many, or as a class when expanded; others skip it.

D: NA; J: TRBJ2-7; V: TRBV10-3; size: NA; CDR3: CAISESTGSSYEQYF; DNA: TGTGCCATCAGTGAGTCGACAGGAAGCTCCTACGAGCAGTACTTC
D: NA; J: TRBJ1-2; V: TRBV6-2/TRBV6-3; size: NA; CDR3: CASSYGKEQGYGYTF; DNA: TGTGCCAGCAGTTACGGGAAAGAGCAGGGATATGGCTACACCTTC
D: NA; J: TRBJ1-5; V: TRBV7-2; size: NA; CDR3: CASSQLDQPQHF; DNA: TGTGCCAGCAGCCAACTAGATCAGCCCCAGCATTTT
D: NA; J: TRBJ1-5; V: TRBV28; size: NA; CDR3: CASSVRESQHF; DNA: TGTGCCAGCAGTGTACGGGAGTCCCAGCATTTT
D: TRBD2; J: TRBJ2-2; V: TRBV25-1; size: NA; CDR3: CASTRTSGLTGELFF; DNA: TGTGCCAGCACGCGGACTAGCGGACTCACCGGGGAGCTGTTTTTT
D: NA; J: TRBJ2-2; V: TRBV19; size: once; CDR3: CASSRVALRTGELFF; DNA: TGTGCCAGTAGTAGGGTGGCCTTGCGCACCGGGGAGCTGTTTTTT
D: TRBD1; J: TRBJ2-7; V: TRBV29-1; size: once; CDR3: CSGIRDRGGYEQYF; DNA: TGCAGCGGTATCCGGGACAGGGGAGGCTACGAGCAGTACTTC
D: NA; J: TRBJ1-4; V: TRBV7-8; size: NA; CDR3: CASSYETTNEKLFF; DNA: TGTGCCAGCAGCTATGAGACAACTAATGAAAAACTGTTTTTT
D: TRBD1; J: TRBJ2-2; V: TRBV19; size: NA; CDR3: CATHSWGQANTGELFF; DNA: TGTGCCACCCACTCTTGGGGACAGGCGAACACCGGGGAGCTGTTTTTT
D: NA; J: TRBJ1-2; V: TRBV15; size: NA; CDR3: CATSRDKGLYGYTF; DNA: TGTGCCACCAGCAGGGACAAGGGGCTCTATGGCTACACCTTC
D: NA; J: TRBJ2-2; V: TRBV19; size: NA; CDR3: CASSGGGNTGELFF; DNA: TGTGCCAGTAGTGGAGGGGGCAACACCGGGGAGCTGTTTTTT
D: NA; J: TRBJ2-2; V: TRBV28; size: NA; CDR3: CASTRLTGELFF; DNA: TGTGCCAGCACCCGACTCACCGGGGAGCTGTTTTTT
D: NA; J: TRBJ1-1; V: TRBV19; size: NA; CDR3: CASRDGTPNTEAFF; DNA: TGTGCCAGTAGAGATGGGACACCGAACACTGAAGCTTTCTTT
D: TRBD1; J: TRBJ1-1; V: TRBV2; size: NA; CDR3: CASRDRGGNTEAFF; DNA: TGTGCCAGCAGAGACAGGGGTGGGAACACTGAAGCTTTCTTT
D: NA; J: TRBJ1-2; V: TRBV6-5; size: NA; CDR3: CASRGDNYGYTF; DNA: TGTGCCAGCAGGGGGGATAACTATGGCTACACCTTC
D: NA; J: TRBJ2-5; V: TRBV11-2; size: NA; CDR3: CASSPGDPTRETQYF; DNA: TGTGCCAGCAGCCCGGGGGACCCGACCCGGGAGACCCAGTACTTC
D: TRBD1; J: TRBJ2-7; V: TRBV6-5; size: NA; CDR3: CASSYWAGQGTYEQYF; DNA: TGTGCCAGCAGTTACTGGGCAGGACAGGGCACCTACGAGCAGTACTTC
D: TRBD1; J: TRBJ2-5; V: TRBV6-5; size: once; CDR3: CATEGQQETQYF; DNA: TGTGCCACCGAGGGACAGCAAGAGACCCAGTACTTC
D: NA; J: TRBJ1-1; V: TRBV29-1; size: NA; CDR3: CSVGVYTEAFF; DNA: TGCAGCGTTGGTGTTTATACTGAAGCTTTCTTT
D: TRBD1; J: TRBJ2-2; V: TRBV24-1; size: NA; CDR3: CATSDPGQDTGELFF; DNA: TGTGCCACCAGTGACCCCGGACAGGACACCGGGGAGCTGTTTTTT
D: NA; J: TRBJ1-6; V: TRBV6-5; size: NA; CDR3: CASSYGQQNSPLHF; DNA: TGTGCCAGCAGTTATGGACAGCAAAATTCACCCCTCCACTTT
D: NA; J: TRBJ2-1; V: TRBV27; size: once; CDR3: CASTFRDIDSDEQFF; DNA: TGTGCCAGCACCTTCCGGGACATCGATTCCGATGAGCAGTTCTTC
D: NA; J: TRBJ2-7; V: TRBV2; size: NA; CDR3: CASTSPPAGTSKGYEQYF; DNA: TGTGCCAGCACCTCGCCCCCGGCCGGGACTTCAAAGGGTTACGAGCAGTACTTC
D: NA; J: TRBJ2-2; V: TRBV5-1; size: NA; CDR3: CASSSGTSMQTGELFF; DNA: TGCGCCAGCAGCTCAGGGACATCGATGCAGACCGGGGAGCTGTTTTTT
D: NA; J: TRBJ1-1; V: TRBV3-1/TRBV3-2; size: NA; CDR3: CASSQGQKNTEAFF; DNA: TGTGCCAGCAGCCAAGGACAGAAGAACACTGAAGCTTTCTTT
D: TRBD1; J: TRBJ1-1; V: TRBV6-5; size: NA; CDR3: CASRTPGTVKAFF; DNA: TGTGCCAGCAGGACGCCCGGGACAGTAAAAGCTTTCTTT
D: TRBD2; J: TRBJ2-7; V: TRBV9; size: NA; CDR3: CASSSGLAAYEQYF; DNA: TGTGCCAGCAGCTCAGGACTAGCGGCCTACGAGCAGTACTTC
D: NA; J: TRBJ2-1; V: TRBV6-4; size: once; CDR3: CASSLQEGSYNEQFF; DNA: TGTGCCAGCAGTCTACAGGAAGGCTCCTACAATGAGCAGTTCTTC
D: NA; J: TRBJ1-6; V: TRBV5-1; size: NA; CDR3: CASSLDSSYNSPLHF; DNA: TGCGCCAGCAGCTTGGACAGCTCCTATAATTCACCCCTCCACTTT
D: NA; J: TRBJ1-6; V: TRBV6-2/TRBV6-3; size: NA; CDR3: CASSYRTGAQSLLHF; DNA: TGTGCCAGCAGTTACCGTACAGGAGCCCAATCCCTCCTCCACTTT
D: NA; J: TRBJ1-5; V: TRBV7-2; size: NA; CDR3: CASSLVTGQPQHF; DNA: TGTGCCAGCAGCTTAGTAACAGGTCAGCCCCAGCATTTT
D: NA; J: TRBJ1-4; V: TRBV4-3; size: NA; CDR3: CASSQDRFVQGSREKLFF; DNA: TGCGCCAGCAGCCAAGATCGGTTCGTTCAGGGAAGTCGGGAAAAACTGTTTTTT
D: TRBD2; J: TRBJ2-2; V: TRBV28; size: NA; CDR3: CASSPAGAAATGELFF; DNA: TGTGCCAGCAGCCCGGCGGGAGCGGCGGCCACCGGGGAGCTGTTTTTT
D: NA; J: TRBJ2-1; V: TRBV7-3; size: NA; CDR3: CASSLAGGGAYNEQFF; DNA: TGTGCCAGCAGCTTGGCTGGCGGAGGGGCCTACAATGAGCAGTTCTTC
D: NA; J: TRBJ2-1; V: TRBV7-9; size: NA; CDR3: CASSFGAYEQFF; DNA: TGTGCCAGCAGCTTCGGCGCATATGAGCAGTTCTTC
D: NA; J: TRBJ1-3; V: TRBV5-4; size: NA; CDR3: CASSLGGNSGNTIYF; DNA: TGTGCCAGCAGCTTGGGGGGAAACTCTGGAAACACCATATATTTT
D: NA; J: TRBJ2-1; V: TRBV6-5; size: NA; CDR3: CASSWEGGWDEQFF; DNA: TGTGCCAGCAGTTGGGAAGGGGGGTGGGATGAGCAGTTCTTC
D: TRBD1; J: TRBJ2-7; V: TRBV3-1/TRBV3-2; size: NA; CDR3: CASNSRGRTGGGEQYF; DNA: TGTGCCAGCAACTCAAGGGGTAGGACAGGCGGCGGGGAGCAGTACTTC
D: TRBD2; J: TRBJ2-1; V: TRBV7-3; size: NA; CDR3: CASSLMPAGVTSYNEQFF; DNA: TGTGCCAGCAGCTTAATGCCAGCGGGAGTAACGTCCTACAATGAGCAGTTCTTC
D: TRBD2; J: TRBJ2-1; V: TRBV7-9; size: NA; CDR3: CASSHDGGTYNEQFF; DNA: TGTGCCAGCAGCCATGACGGGGGGACCTACAATGAGCAGTTCTTC
D: TRBD2; J: TRBJ2-1; V: TRBV20-1; size: NA; CDR3: CSASGWEGPRGNEQFF; DNA: TGCAGTGCTAGTGGGTGGGAGGGGCCTCGAGGCAATGAGCAGTTCTTC
D: TRBD1; J: TRBJ2-1; V: TRBV5-1; size: NA; CDR3: CASKLTGSGINEQFF; DNA: TGCGCCAGCAAATTGACAGGGAGCGGAATCAATGAGCAGTTCTTC
D: NA; J: TRBJ1-2; V: TRBV3-1/TRBV3-2; size: once; CDR3: CASSHGGGFYGYTF; DNA: TGTGCCAGCAGCCATGGAGGGGGGTTCTATGGCTACACCTTC
D: NA; J: TRBJ1-2; V: TRBV4-2; size: NA; CDR3: CASSQDLGESYGYTF; DNA: TGTGCCAGCAGCCAAGATTTAGGGGAAAGCTATGGCTACACCTTC
D: TRBD1; J: TRBJ2-7; V: TRBV6-5; size: NA; CDR3: CASSYSDRGNEQYF; DNA: TGTGCCAGCAGTTACTCAGACAGGGGAAACGAGCAGTACTTC
D: NA; J: TRBJ2-2; V: TRBV28; size: once; CDR3: CASSLGKLALNTGELFF; DNA: TGTGCCAGCAGTTTAGGGAAACTAGCCCTGAACACCGGGGAGCTGTTTTTT
D: TRBD1; J: TRBJ2-7; V: TRBV19; size: NA; CDR3: CASKKPGQFYEQYF; DNA: TGTGCCAGTAAAAAGCCGGGACAGTTCTACGAGCAGTACTTC
D: NA; J: TRBJ2-1; V: TRBV24-1; size: NA; CDR3: CATSDFGVAYNEQFF; DNA: TGTGCCACCAGTGATTTTGGAGTCGCATACAATGAGCAGTTCTTC
D: NA; J: TRBJ2-2; V: TRBV7-9; size: NA; CDR3: CASSGPMTGELFF; DNA: TGTGCCAGCAGCGGGCCCATGACCGGGGAGCTGTTTTTT
D: TRBD2; J: TRBJ2-5; V: TRBV7-2; size: NA; CDR3: CASSFGLAGAETQYF; DNA: TGTGCCAGCAGCTTCGGACTAGCGGGAGCAGAGACCCAGTACTTC
D: TRBD2; J: TRBJ2-3; V: TRBV5-6; size: NA; CDR3: CASSRLAGTDTQYF; DNA: TGTGCCAGCAGCCGACTAGCGGGCACAGATACGCAGTATTTT
D: NA; J: TRBJ1-5; V: TRBV5-5; size: NA; CDR3: CASSISSNQPQHF; DNA: TGTGCCAGCAGTATCAGTAGCAATCAGCCCCAGCATTTT
D: NA; J: TRBJ1-6; V: TRBV7-2; size: few; CDR3: CASTPGGAAALNSPLHF; DNA: TGTGCCAGCACCCCCGGAGGGGCAGCGGCGCTCAATTCACCCCTCCACTTT
D: NA; J: TRBJ2-7; V: TRBV16; size: NA; CDR3: CASSRPGQLRSYEQYF; DNA: TGTGCCAGCAGCCGTCCGGGACAATTGAGATCCTACGAGCAGTACTTC